This T cell receptor beta chain emerged from a study of blood T cell repertoires in COVID-19. Across the whole study: Acute-phase and convalescent COVID-19 samples originated in the United States, Italy and Spain.

Authors' processing steps: Reference gene primer amplification gave nucleated cell count estimates. The table came from immunoSEQ multiplex PCR; TCRdb's copy has only in-frame clones and leaves some out. From that table come the V and J calls and clone size; the DNA was used to work out D and trimming. In the table there are roughly 220,000 clones, around 89% of which are singletons. Across about two dozen US areas, participants ranged in age from 18 to 89 years. Germline CDR1 MNHEY, CDR2 SVGEGT. V was pared by 5 bases and J by 6 bases, with 20 bases between. The CDR3 totals 15 residues. Sequencing was performed on PBMCs or T cells enriched from blood (not recorded which). This TCR was sampled from a woman between 18 and 30 years old in a cohort exposed to, infected with or recovered from COVID-19 (not recorded which). V gene TRBV6-2 or TRBV6-3 combines with J gene TRBJ2-7; tentative D call: TRBD1 (6 bases). CDR3 loop: CASSDPQGVRSEQYF. CDR3 DNA: TGTGCCAGCAGTGACCCACAGGGAGTCCGCAGCGAGCAGTACTTC.